This T cell receptor beta chain was documented in a study of shared clonotypes between healthy human individuals. The ends lost 1 base at V and 5 bases at J; junction bases unmatched: 15. The CDR3 length is 19 residues. Germline V lookup: CDR1 MRHNA, CDR2 SNTAGT. TCRdb's table, derived via immunoSEQ multiplex PCR, lists solely in-frame clones and lacks some. This table has 2,100,000 or so clones, almost 96% appearing once. Sequencing was performed on naive CD4+ T cells sorted from blood. The subset was: CD45RA+ positively selected. The rearrangement links TRBV6-4 to TRBJ2-7; TRBD2 aligns across 12 bases. The receptor was derived from a man between 18 and 35 years old in good health. The CDR3 sequence is CASSDFRLAGAAINNEQYF. The CDR3 nucleotides are TGTGCCAGCAGTGACTTCCGACTAGCGGGAGCCGCAATTAACAACGAGCAGTACTTC.